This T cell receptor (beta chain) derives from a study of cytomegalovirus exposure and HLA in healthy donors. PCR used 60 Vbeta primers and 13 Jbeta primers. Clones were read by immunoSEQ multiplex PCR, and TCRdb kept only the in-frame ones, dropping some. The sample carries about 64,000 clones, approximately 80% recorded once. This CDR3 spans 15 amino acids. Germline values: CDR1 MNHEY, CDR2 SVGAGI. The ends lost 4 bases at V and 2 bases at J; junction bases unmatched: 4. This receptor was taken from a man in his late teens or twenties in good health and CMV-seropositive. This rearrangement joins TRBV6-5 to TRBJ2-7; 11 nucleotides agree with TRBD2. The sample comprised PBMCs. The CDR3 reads CASSSGGLAAYEQYF. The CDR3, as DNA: TGTGCCAGCAGTTCCGGGGGACTAGCGGCCTACGAGCAGTACTTC.